This T cell receptor beta chain was observed in a study of blood T cell repertoires in COVID-19. About the research overall: Samples taken during acute and convalescent COVID-19 were collected in the United States, Italy and Spain. Sample material is recorded as cDNA or gDNA derived from T cells, B-cell-depleted T cells, or PBMCs.

The CDR3 has 14 amino acids. Germline V CDR1 and CDR2: KGHSH, LQKENI. Trimming at V came to 5 bases and at J to 7 bases, leaving 7 bases not matched to a gene. Authors' methods: Counts of nucleated cells, estimated from reference gene primer amplification, were obtained. TCRdb's table, derived via immunoSEQ multiplex PCR, lists solely in-frame clones and lacks some. That table is the source of V, J and clone size, and D and trimming were worked out from the DNA. The table has around 70,000 clones, more than 70% seen once; the top ten hold 3.5% to 4.5%. Input material: peripheral blood. The chain couples TRBV18 to TRBJ1-3, with TRBD1 identical over 8 bases. The receptor was isolated from a man aged 50-59 years with acute or convalescent COVID-19. DNA for the CDR3: TGTGCCAGCTCAGAGGCAGGGGGCCTGAACACCATATATTTT. This codes for CASSEAGGLNTIYF.